This TCR beta chain was recorded in a study of blood T cell repertoires in COVID-19. Study at large: Some COVID-19 samples were acute and others convalescent; all came from the United States, Italy and Spain. The cDNA or gDNA used as material had been derived from T cells, B-cell-depleted T cells, or PBMCs.

The CDR3 has 14 residues. Germline V gene lookup returns CDR1 LGHNA and CDR2 YNFKEQ. V lost 5 bases and J 8 bases, leaving 15 bases between the germline ends. How the authors handled the data: Amplification from reference gene primers served as the basis for estimated nucleated cell counts. This table comes from immunoSEQ multiplex PCR, and its TCRdb copy is limited to in-frame clones, with some not included. D and trimming come from the DNA, and the V and J calls and clone size come from that table. The sample lists just under 150,000 clones, 80% to 90% occurring once. The chain has TRBV4-2 and TRBJ1-4; tentative D call: TRBD1 (6 bases). The TCR originated in a human donor with acute or convalescent COVID-19. The donor label of this sample is uncertain. Specimen: peripheral blood. The CDR3 reads CASSRGTGGEKLFF. Written as DNA, the CDR3 is TGTGCCAGCAGCAGGGGGACGGGAGGCGAAAAACTGTTTTTT.